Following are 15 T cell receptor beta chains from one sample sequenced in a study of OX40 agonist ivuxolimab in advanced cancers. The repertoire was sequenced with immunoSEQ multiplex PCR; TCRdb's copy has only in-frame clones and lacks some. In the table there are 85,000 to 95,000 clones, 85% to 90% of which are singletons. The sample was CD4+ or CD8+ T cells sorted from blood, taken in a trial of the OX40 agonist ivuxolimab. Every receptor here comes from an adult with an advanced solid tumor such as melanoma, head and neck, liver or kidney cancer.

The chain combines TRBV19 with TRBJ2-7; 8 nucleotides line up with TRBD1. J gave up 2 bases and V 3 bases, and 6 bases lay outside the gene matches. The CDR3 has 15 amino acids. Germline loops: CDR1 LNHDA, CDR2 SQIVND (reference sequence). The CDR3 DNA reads TGTGCCAGTAGTATTTCTGGACAGGGAACCTACGAGCAGTACTTC. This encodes CASSISGQGTYEQYF.

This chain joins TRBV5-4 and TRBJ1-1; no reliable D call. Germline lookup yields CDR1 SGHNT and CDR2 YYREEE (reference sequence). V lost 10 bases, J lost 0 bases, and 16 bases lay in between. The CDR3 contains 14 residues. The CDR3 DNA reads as TGTGCCCTGAAAGTGGGAGGCATGAACACTGAAGCTTTCTTT. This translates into CALKVGGMNTEAFF.

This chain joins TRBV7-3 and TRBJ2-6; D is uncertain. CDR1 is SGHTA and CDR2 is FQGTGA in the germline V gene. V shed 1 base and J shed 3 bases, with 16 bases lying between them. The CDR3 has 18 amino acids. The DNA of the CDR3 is TGTGCCAGCAGCTTAATGCCATCTCTTAATAGTGGGGCCAACGTCCTGACTTTC. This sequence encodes CASSLMPSLNSGANVLTF. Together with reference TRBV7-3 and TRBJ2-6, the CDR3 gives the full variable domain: GAGVSQTPSNKVTEKGKYVELRCDPISGHTALYWYRQSLGQGPEFLIYFQGTGAADDSGLPNDRFFAVRPEGSVSTLKIQRTERGDSAVYLCASSLMPSLNSGANVLTFGAGSRLTVL.

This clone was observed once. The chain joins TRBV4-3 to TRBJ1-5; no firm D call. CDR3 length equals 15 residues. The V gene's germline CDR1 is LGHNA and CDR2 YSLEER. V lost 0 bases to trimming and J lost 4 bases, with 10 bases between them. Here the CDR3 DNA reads TGCGCCAGCAGCCAAGATAACGGTGTAAATCAGCCCCAGCATTTT. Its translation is CASSQDNGVNQPQHF.

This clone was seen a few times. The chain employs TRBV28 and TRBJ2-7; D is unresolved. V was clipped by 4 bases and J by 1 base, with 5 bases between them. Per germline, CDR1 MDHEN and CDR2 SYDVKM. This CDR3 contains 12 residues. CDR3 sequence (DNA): TGTGCCAGCAGTTCCAGGTCCTACGAGCAGTACTTC. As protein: CASSSRSYEQYF.

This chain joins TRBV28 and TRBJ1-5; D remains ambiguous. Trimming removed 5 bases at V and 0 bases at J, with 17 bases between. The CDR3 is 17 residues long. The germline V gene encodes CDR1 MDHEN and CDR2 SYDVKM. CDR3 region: CASSPREGSYSNQPQHF. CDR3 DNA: TGTGCCAGCAGTCCGAGGGAAGGCTCATATAGCAATCAGCCCCAGCATTTT.

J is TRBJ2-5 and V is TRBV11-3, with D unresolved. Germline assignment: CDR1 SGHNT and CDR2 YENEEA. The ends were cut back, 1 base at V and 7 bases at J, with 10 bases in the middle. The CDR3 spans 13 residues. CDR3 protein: CASSLGALGTQYF. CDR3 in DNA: TGTGCCAGCAGCTTAGGGGCTCTAGGGACCCAGTACTTC. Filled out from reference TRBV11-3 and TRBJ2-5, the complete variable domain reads EAGVVQSPRYKIIEKKQPVAFWCNPISGHNTLYWYLQNLGQGPELLIRYENEEAVDDSQLPKDRFSAERLKGVDSTLKIQPAELGDSAVYLCASSLGALGTQYFGPGTRLLVL.

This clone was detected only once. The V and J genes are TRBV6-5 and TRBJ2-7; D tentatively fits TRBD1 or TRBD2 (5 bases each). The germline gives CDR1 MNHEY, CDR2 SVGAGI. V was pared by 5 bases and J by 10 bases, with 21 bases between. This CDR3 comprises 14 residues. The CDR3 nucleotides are TGTGCCAGCAGTGCAAGCCCCGGGGCCTTCAGACAGTACTTC. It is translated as CASSASPGAFRQYF.

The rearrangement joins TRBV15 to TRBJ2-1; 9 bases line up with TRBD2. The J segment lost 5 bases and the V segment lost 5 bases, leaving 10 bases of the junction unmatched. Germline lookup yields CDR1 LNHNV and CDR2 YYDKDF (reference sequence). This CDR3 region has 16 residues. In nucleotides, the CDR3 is TGTGCCACCAGCCCCTTTAGGGGCGGGAGGGACAATGAGCAGTTCTTC. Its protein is CATSPFRGGRDNEQFF.

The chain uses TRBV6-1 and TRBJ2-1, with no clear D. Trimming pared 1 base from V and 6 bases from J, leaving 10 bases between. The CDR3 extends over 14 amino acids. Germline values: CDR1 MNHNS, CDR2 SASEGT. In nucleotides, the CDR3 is TGTGCCAGCAGTGAAGGTAGCATAGTCAATGAGCAGTTCTTC. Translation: CASSEGSIVNEQFF.

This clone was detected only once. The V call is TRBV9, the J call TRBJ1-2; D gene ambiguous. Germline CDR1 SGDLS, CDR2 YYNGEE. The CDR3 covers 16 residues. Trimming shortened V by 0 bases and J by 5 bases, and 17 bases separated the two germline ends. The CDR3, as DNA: TGTGCCAGCAGCGTAGGTCCGGACTACCCTGGTTATGGCTACACCTTC. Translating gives CASSVGPDYPGYGYTF.

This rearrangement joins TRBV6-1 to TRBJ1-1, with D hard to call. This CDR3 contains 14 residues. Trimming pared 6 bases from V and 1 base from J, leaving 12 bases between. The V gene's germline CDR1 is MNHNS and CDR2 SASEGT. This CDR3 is CASSLSSSNTEAFF. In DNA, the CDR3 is TGTGCCAGCAGCCTCAGCTCCTCGAACACTGAAGCTTTCTTT.

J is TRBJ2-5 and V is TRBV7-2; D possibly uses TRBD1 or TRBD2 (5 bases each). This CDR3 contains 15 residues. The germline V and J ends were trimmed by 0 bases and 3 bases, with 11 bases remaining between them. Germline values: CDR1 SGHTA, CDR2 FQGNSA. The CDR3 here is CASSLATGTEETQYF. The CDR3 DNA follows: TGTGCCAGCAGCTTAGCGACGGGGACCGAAGAGACCCAGTACTTC. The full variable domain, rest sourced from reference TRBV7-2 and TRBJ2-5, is GAGVSQSPSNKVTEKGKDVELRCDPISGHTALYWYRQSLGQGLEFLIYFQGNSAPDKSGLPSDRFSAERTGGSVSTLTIQRTQQEDSAVYLCASSLATGTEETQYFGPGTRLLVL.

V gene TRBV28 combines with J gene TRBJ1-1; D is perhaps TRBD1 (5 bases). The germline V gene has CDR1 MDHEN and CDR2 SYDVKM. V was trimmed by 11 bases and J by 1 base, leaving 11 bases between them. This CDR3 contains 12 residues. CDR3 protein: CACTQGNTEAFF. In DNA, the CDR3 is TGTGCCTGCACGCAGGGGAACACTGAAGCTTTCTTT.

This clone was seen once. The CDR3 region is CASTLAPLDEQYF. In nucleotides, the CDR3 is TGTGCCAGCACCCTAGCGCCCTTGGACGAGCAGTACTTC. The chain links TRBV28 to TRBJ2-7, with a possible D match to TRBD2 (6 bases). The CDR3 contains 13 residues. V shed 7 bases and J shed 5 bases, with 15 bases lying between them. Germline loops: CDR1 MDHEN, CDR2 SYDVKM.